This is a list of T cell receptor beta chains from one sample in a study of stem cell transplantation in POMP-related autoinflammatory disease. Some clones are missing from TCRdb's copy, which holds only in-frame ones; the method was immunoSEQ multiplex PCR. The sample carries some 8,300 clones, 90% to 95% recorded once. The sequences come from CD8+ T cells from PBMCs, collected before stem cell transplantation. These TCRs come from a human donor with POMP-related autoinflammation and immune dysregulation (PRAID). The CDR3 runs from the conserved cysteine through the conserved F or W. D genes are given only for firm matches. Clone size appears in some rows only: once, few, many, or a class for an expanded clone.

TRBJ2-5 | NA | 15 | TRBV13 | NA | CASSLGRGPGETQYF | TGTGCCAGCAGCTTAGGCCGGGGGCCGGGGGAGACCCAGTACTTC
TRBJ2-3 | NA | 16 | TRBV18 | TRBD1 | CASSPPGQGNTDTQYF | TGTGCCAGCTCACCACCGGGACAGGGGAACACAGATACGCAGTATTTT
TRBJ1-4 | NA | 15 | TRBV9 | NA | CASSASENFNEKLFF | TGTGCCAGCAGCGCCTCCGAGAATTTTAATGAAAAACTGTTTTTT
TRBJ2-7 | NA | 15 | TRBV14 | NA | CASSLERDGSYEQYF | TGTGCCAGCAGCCTCGAACGGGACGGAAGCTACGAGCAGTACTTC
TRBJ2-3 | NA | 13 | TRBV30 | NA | CAWSVLDSDTQYF | TGTGCCTGGAGTGTACTGGACTCAGATACGCAGTATTTT
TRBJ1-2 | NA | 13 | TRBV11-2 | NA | CASSLGGNYGYTF | TGTGCCAGCAGCTTAGGAGGAAACTATGGCTACACCTTC
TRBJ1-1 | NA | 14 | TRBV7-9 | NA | CASSLVGANTEAFF | TGTGCCAGCAGCTTAGTTGGCGCGAACACTGAAGCTTTCTTT
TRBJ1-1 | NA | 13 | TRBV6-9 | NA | CASSWTANTEAFF | TGTGCCAGCAGTTGGACGGCGAACACTGAAGCTTTCTTT
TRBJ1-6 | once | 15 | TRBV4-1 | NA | CASSQGAGDNSPLHF | TGCGCCAGCAGCCAAGGAGCAGGGGATAATTCACCCCTCCACTTT
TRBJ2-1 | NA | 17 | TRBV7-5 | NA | CVRSLRRAGGPKNEQFF | TGTGTCAGAAGCCTACGTCGGGCGGGGGGCCCGAAGAATGAGCAGTTCTTC
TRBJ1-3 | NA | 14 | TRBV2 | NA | CASSYSGKGNTIYF | TGTGCCAGCAGTTACAGCGGAAAAGGAAACACCATATATTTT
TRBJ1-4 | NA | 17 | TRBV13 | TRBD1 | CASSVRDRDPTNEKLFF | TGTGCCAGCAGCGTCCGGGACAGAGACCCAACTAATGAAAAACTGTTTTTT
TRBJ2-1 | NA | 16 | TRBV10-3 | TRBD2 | CAIRGGLAGVANEQFF | TGTGCCATCAGGGGTGGACTAGCGGGGGTGGCAAATGAGCAGTTCTTC
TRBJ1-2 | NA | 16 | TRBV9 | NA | CASSVAPTGSNYGYTF | TGTGCCAGCAGCGTAGCTCCGACAGGATCTAACTATGGCTACACCTTC
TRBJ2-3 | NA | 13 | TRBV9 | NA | CASGGESPDTQYF | TGTGCCAGCGGAGGGGAAAGTCCAGATACGCAGTATTTT
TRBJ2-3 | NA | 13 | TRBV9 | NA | CASSEDSTDTQYF | TGTGCCAGCAGCGAGGACAGCACAGATACGCAGTATTTT
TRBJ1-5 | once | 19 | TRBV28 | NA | CASSFLRRGRSYSNQPQHF | TGTGCCAGCAGTTTCCTCCGGCGGGGGCGATCTTATAGCAATCAGCCCCAGCATTTT
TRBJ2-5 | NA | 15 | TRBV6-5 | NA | CASSGGLGTQETQYF | TGTGCCAGCAGTGGAGGTCTGGGGACCCAAGAGACCCAGTACTTC
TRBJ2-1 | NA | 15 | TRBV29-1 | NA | CSVDEGARGRNEQFF | TGCAGCGTTGATGAAGGGGCCAGGGGCCGCAATGAGCAGTTCTTC
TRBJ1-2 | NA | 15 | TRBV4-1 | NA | CASSRWDGLPHGYTF | TGCGCCAGCAGCCGATGGGACGGACTCCCCCATGGCTACACCTTC
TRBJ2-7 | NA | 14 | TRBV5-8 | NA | CASSAEFRLYEQYF | TGTGCCAGCAGCGCTGAATTCCGCCTCTACGAGCAGTACTTC
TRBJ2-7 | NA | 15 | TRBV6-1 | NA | CASSEGAGWSYEQYF | TGTGCCAGCAGTGAAGGGGCAGGGTGGTCCTACGAGCAGTACTTC
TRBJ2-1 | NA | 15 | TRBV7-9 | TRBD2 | CASSFPTSGIHEQFF | TGTGCCAGCAGCTTTCCGACTAGCGGGATCCATGAGCAGTTCTTC
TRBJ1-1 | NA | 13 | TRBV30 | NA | CAWSFSENTEAFF | TGTGCCTGGAGTTTTTCCGAGAACACTGAAGCTTTCTTT